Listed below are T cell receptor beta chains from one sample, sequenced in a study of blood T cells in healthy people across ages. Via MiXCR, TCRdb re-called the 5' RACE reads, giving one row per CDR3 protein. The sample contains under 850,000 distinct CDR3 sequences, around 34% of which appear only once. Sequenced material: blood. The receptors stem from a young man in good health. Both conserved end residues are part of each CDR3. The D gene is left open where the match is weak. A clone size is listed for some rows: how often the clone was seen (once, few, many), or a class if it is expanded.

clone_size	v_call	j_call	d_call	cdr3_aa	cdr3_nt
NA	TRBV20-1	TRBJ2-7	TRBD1	CSARDGGQGFYEQYF	TGCAGTGCTAGAGACGGGGGACAGGGGTTTTACGAGCAGTACTTC
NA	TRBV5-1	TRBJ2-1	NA	CASFPAGRSSYNEQFF	TGCGCCAGCTTTCCGGCGGGCAGGAGCTCCTACAATGAGCAGTTCTTC
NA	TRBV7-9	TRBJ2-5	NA	CASRPENNEQYF	TGTGCCAGCAGACCTGAAAACAATGAGCAGTACTTC
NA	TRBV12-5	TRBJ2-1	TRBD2	CASGFSGKEGEQFF	TGTGCTAGTGGTTTTAGCGGGAAGGAGGGTGAGCAGTTCTTC
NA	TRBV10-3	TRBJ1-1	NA	CAIRALNTEAFF	TGTGCCATCAGGGCCTTGAACACTGAAGCTTTCTTT
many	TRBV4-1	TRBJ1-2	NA	CASSQAAANYGYTF	TGCGCCAGCAGCCAAGCAGCCGCTAACTATGGCTACACCTTC
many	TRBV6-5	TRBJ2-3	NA	CASRMRATDTQYF	TGTGCCAGCAGGATGCGGGCGACAGATACGCAGTATTTT
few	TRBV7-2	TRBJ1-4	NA	CASSYGRVTNEKLFF	TGTGCCAGCAGCTACGGGAGGGTAACTAATGAAAAACTGTTTTTT
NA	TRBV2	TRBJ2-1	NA	CASSVGGGNNEQFF	TGTGCCAGCAGTGTAGGGGGGGGAAACAATGAGCAGTTCTTC
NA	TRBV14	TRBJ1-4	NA	CASSPGTAGKLFF	TGTGCCAGCAGCCCCGGGACTGCGGGAAAACTGTTTTTT
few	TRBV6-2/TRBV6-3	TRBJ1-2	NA	CASSYSILQRAGEKGKSRVGYTF	TGTGCCAGCAGTTACTCTATCTTACAAAGGGCGGGGGAAAAAGGAAAATCGAGGGTTGGCTACACCTTC
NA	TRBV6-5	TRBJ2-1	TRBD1	CASSYGQGYEQFF	TGTGCCAGCAGTTACGGACAGGGCTATGAGCAGTTCTTC
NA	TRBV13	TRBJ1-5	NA	CASSLGPGQPQHF	TGTGCCAGCAGCTTAGGCCCTGGTCAGCCCCAGCATTTT
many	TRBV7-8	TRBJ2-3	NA	CASSSGRASTDTQYF	TGTGCCAGCAGCTCTGGACGGGCCTCTACAGATACGCAGTATTTT
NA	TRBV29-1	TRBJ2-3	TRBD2	CSVVRLGLAETDTQYF	TGCAGCGTTGTTCGTCTGGGACTAGCGGAGACAGATACGCAGTATTTT
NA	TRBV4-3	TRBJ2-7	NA	CASSQLDSSYEQYF	TGCGCCAGCAGCCAACTGGACAGCTCCTACGAGCAGTACTTC
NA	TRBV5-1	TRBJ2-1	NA	CASSRDTPEQEQFF	TGCGCCAGCAGTCGAGACACCCCGGAACAGGAGCAGTTCTTC
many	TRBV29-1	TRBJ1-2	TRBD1	CSALAGTGYGYTF	TGCAGCGCCCTGGCCGGGACAGGGTATGGCTACACCTTC
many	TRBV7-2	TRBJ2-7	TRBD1	CASSTGATYEQYF	TGTGCCAGCTCGACAGGGGCCACCTACGAGCAGTACTTC
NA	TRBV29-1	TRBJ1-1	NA	CSVKGLIGWDTEAFF	TGCAGCGTTAAGGGGTTGATTGGTTGGGACACTGAAGCTTTCTTT
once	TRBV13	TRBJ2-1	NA	CASSSEGNEQFF	TGTGCCAGCAGCTCAGAGGGGAATGAGCAGTTCTTC
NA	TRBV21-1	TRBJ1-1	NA	CASSKLDGVGRKAFF	TGTGCCAGCAGCAAATTGGACGGGGTGGGAAGGAAAGCTTTCTTT
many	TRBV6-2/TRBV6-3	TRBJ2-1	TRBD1	CASSSTGFRFF	TGTGCCAGCAGCTCGACAGGGTTCCGGTTCTTC
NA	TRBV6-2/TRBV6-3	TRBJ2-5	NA	CASTPLGREETQYF	TGTGCCAGCACCCCCCTAGGCAGGGAGGAGACCCAGTACTTC
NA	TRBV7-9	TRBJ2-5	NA	CASSATAKQETQYF	TGTGCCAGCAGCGCCACAGCGAAACAAGAGACCCAGTACTTC
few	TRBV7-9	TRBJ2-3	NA	CASSLFGFEETSTDTQYF	TGTGCCAGCAGCTTATTCGGGTTCGAGGAAACTAGCACAGATACGCAGTATTTT
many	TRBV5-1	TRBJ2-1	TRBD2	CASSLRGTSGSYNEQFF	TGCGCCAGCAGCTTGCGTGGGACTAGCGGGTCCTACAATGAGCAGTTCTTC
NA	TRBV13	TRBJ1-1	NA	CASKTGWSDPEAFF	TGTGCCAGTAAAACAGGGTGGTCCGACCCTGAAGCTTTCTTT
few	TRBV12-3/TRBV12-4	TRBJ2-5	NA	CASSVDVSQETQYF	TGTGCCAGCAGTGTTGATGTGAGCCAAGAGACCCAGTACTTC
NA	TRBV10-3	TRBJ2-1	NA	CAISALGEIYNEQFF	TGTGCCATCAGTGCCCTAGGGGAGATTTACAATGAGCAGTTCTTC
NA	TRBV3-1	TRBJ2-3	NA	CASSQGRTANTQYF	TGTGCCAGCAGCCAAGGGAGGACTGCTAATACGCAGTATTTT
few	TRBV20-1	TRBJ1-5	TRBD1	CSARDRDRGLQPQHF	TGCAGTGCTAGAGATCGGGACAGGGGGCTTCAGCCCCAGCATTTT
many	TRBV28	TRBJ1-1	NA	CASSLETALNTEAFF	TGTGCCAGCAGTTTAGAGACAGCTTTGAACACTGAAGCTTTCTTT
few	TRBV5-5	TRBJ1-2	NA	CASSSATARWVYTF	TGTGCCAGCAGCTCGGCAACAGCGCGCTGGGTCTACACCTTC
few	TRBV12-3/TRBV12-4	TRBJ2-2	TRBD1	CASSSLPSGQGDENTGELFF	TGTGCCAGCAGTTCCTTGCCCTCGGGACAGGGGGATGAGAACACCGGGGAGCTGTTTTTT
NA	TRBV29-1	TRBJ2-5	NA	CSVEVGGGSETQYF	TGCAGCGTTGAAGTGGGGGGCGGATCGGAGACCCAGTACTTC
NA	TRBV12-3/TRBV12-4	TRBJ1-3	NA	CASSLSASGNTIYF	TGTGCCAGCAGTTTAAGCGCATCTGGAAACACCATATATTTT
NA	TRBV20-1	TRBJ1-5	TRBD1	CSAGSQGAGQPQHF	TGCAGTGCCGGGTCACAGGGGGCTGGGCAGCCCCAGCATTTT
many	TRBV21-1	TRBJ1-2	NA	CASSKGCRDRHYGYTF	TGTGCCAGCAGCAAAGGGTGCAGGGATCGCCACTATGGCTACACCTTC
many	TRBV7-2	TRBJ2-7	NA	CASSRPGLPIYEQYF	TGTGCCAGCAGCAGACCAGGGTTGCCAATCTACGAGCAGTACTTC
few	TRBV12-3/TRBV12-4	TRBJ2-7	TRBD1	CASAGTDTYEQYF	TGTGCCAGCGCCGGGACAGACACCTACGAGCAGTACTTC
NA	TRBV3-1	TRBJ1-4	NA	CASSQAGELGEKLFF	TGTGCCAGCAGCCAAGCCGGCGAATTGGGGGAAAAACTGTTTTTT
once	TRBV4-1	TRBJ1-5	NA	CASSQDASYNQPQHF	TGCGCCAGCAGCCAAGACGCCAGCTACAATCAGCCCCAGCATTTT
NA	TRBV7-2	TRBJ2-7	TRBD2	CASGAGSEQYF	TGTGCCAGCGGAGCGGGATCCGAGCAGTACTTC
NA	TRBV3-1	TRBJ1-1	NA	CASSQVGGSEAFF	TGTGCCAGCAGCCAAGTAGGGGGGTCTGAAGCTTTCTTT
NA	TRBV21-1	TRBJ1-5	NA	CASSTGTVVDQPQHF	TGTGCCAGCAGCACCGGGACTGTCGTCGACCAGCCCCAGCATTTT
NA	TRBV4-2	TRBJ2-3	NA	CASSPTGVVSDTQYF	TGTGCCAGCAGCCCCACCGGGGTCGTCTCAGATACGCAGTATTTT
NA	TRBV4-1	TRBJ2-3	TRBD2	CASSQDPRGGRSDTQYF	TGCGCCAGCAGCCAAGATCCGCGGGGGGGCCGGTCAGATACGCAGTATTTT
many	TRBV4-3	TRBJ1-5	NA	CASSQEYRGNQPQHF	TGCGCCAGCAGCCAAGAGTACAGGGGCAATCAGCCCCAGCATTTT
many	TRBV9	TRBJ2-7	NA	CASDRDTKYEQYF	TGTGCCAGCGACCGGGACACTAAATACGAGCAGTACTTC
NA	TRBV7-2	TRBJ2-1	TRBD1	CASSLVVWGTGAYNEQFF	TGTGCCAGCAGCTTAGTGGTATGGGGGACAGGGGCCTACAATGAGCAGTTCTTC
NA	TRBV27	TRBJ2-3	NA	CASSFQATDTQYF	TGTGCCAGCAGTTTTCAAGCCACAGATACGCAGTATTTT
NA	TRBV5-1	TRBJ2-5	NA	CASSAGEVSETQYF	TGCGCCAGCAGCGCCGGCGAGGTCTCAGAGACCCAGTACTTC
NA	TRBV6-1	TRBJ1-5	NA	CASRPSSRQNQPQHF	TGTGCCAGCAGGCCCTCCAGTCGGCAGAATCAGCCCCAGCATTTT
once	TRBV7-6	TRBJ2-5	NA	CASSSRGAGKFRETQYF	TGTGCCAGCAGCTCCAGGGGGGCAGGGAAGTTCCGGGAGACCCAGTACTTC